Each of the 2 T cell receptor beta chains below was sequenced from the same sample in a study of blood T cell repertoires in COVID-19. Sequenced by immunoSEQ multiplex PCR; TCRdb stores in-frame clones only, minus some. The sample holds approximately 200,000 clones, about nine tenths seen once. The specimen was peripheral blood. The receptors here all came from a woman between 25 and 40 years old with acute or convalescent COVID-19.

This chain joins TRBV3-1 (or the pseudogene TRBV3-2) and TRBJ2-1, with D unresolved. V lost 1 base and J lost 1, with 8 bases in between. Germline lookup yields CDR1 LGHDT and CDR2 YNNKEL (reference sequence). The CDR3 extends over 15 amino acids. The CDR3 region is CASSQGGNSYNEQFF. The CDR3 DNA is TGTGCCAGCAGCCAAGGCGGAAATTCCTACAATGAGCAGTTCTTC.

V and J are TRBV9 and TRBJ2-1; 7 bases are a match to TRBD2. The CDR3 is 15 residues long. Germline-derived CDR1 and CDR2 are SGDLS and YYNGEE. V trimming: 4 bases; J trimming: 7 bases; junction bases outside the gene matches: 11. CDR3 protein: CASSFGEGKINEQFF. CDR3 DNA sequence: TGTGCCAGCAGCTTCGGGGAGGGAAAGATAAATGAGCAGTTCTTC.